This TCR beta chain was captured in a study of T cells in Graves' hyperthyroidism and ophthalmopathy. Of note for this clonotype: One end of the junction fails to match germline, which may point to a read error.

Authors of the study amplified TCR beta CDR3 regions from RNA transcripts. An initial round of RT-PCR targeting the TCR CDR3 relied on the HTBI primer set. MiXCR, applied by TCRdb to the multiplex PCR reads, yields one record per CDR3 protein. The table shows 340,000 or so distinct CDR3 sequences, with 16% occurring only once. Patients with uncontrolled infections, other autoimmune diseases, pregnancy or lactation were excluded. Diagnostic decisions used clinical symptoms, serum thyroxine and TRAb, thyroid ultrasound and orbital computed tomography. This CDR3 has 15 amino acids. From germline, CDR1 is SGHTA and CDR2 FQGNSA.

The material sequenced was blood. This chain joins TRBV7-2 and TRBJ1-5; 7 bases match TRBD1. The source is a man aged 25-45 years with Graves' hyperthyroidism. DNA for the CDR3: TGTGCCAGCAGCTTAGCGGACAGGACGGATCAGCCCCCGCATTTT. This codes for CASSLADRTDQPPHF.